The present TCR beta chain was sequenced within a study of regulatory T cells in long-lasting Graves disease. This clonotype has at least ten counts. This sample's time point: persistent/refractory GD, antithyroid drugs over 5 years with positive TRAb. PBMCs provided the RNA from which the TCR library was made. CDR3-region Arm-PCR and iRepertoire HTBI primers produced the TCR beta libraries. TCRdb processed the multiplex PCR reads anew with MiXCR; each CDR3 protein has one entry. The sample contains some 330,000 distinct CDR3 sequences, around 23% of which appear only once. Germline V CDR1 and CDR2: KGHDR, SFDVKD. CDR3 length: 14 residues. V lost 4 bases and J lost 4, with 12 bases in between.

This rearrangement joins TRBV24-1 to TRBJ2-5, with D tentatively TRBD1 (5 bases). The sequence was obtained from a woman in her forties with Graves disease. The sequences come from peripheral blood mononuclear cells (PBMCs), collected when the disease was refractory, from a patient treated with antithyroid drugs. Here the CDR3 DNA reads TGTGCCACCAGTGACCCAAAAGGGGTAGAGACCCAGTACTTC. This encodes CATSDPKGVETQYF.